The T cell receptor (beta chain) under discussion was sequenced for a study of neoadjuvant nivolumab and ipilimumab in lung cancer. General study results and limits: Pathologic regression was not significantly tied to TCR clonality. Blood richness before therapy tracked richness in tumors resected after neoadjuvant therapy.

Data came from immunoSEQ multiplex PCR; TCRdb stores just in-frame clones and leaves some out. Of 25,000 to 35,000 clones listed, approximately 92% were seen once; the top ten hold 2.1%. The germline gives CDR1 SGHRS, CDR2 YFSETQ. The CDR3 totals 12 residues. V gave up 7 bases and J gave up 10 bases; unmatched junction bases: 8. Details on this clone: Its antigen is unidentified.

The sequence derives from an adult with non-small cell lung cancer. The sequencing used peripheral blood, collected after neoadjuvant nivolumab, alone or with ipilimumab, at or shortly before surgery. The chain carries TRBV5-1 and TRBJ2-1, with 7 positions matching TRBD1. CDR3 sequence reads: CASANSGGEQFF. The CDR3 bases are TGCGCCAGCGCGAACTCAGGGGGAGAGCAGTTCTTC.